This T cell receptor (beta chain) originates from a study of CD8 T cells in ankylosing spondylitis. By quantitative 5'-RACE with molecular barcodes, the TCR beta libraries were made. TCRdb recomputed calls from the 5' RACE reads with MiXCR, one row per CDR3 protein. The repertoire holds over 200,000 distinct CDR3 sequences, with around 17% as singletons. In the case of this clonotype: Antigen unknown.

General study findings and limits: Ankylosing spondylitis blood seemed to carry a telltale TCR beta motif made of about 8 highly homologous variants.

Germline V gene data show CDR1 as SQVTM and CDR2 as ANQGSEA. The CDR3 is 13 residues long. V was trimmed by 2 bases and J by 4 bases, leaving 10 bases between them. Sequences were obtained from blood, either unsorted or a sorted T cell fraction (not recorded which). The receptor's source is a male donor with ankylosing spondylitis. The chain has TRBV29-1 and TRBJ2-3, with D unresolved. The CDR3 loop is CSVENPSSDTQYF. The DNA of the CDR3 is TGCAGCGTTGAAAATCCCAGCTCAGATACGCAGTATTTT.